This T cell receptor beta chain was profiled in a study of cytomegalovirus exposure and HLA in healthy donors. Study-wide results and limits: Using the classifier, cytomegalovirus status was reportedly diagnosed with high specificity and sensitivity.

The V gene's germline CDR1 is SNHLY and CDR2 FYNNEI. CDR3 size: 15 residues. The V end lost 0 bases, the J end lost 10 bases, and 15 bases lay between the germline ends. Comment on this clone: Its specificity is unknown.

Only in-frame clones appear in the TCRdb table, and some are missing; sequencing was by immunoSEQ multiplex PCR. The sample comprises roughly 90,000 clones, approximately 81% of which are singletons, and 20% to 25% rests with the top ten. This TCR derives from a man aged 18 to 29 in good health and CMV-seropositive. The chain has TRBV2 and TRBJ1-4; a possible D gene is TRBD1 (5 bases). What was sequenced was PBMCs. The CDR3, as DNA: TGTGCCAGCAGTGAAGCGCGCAGGGTATCTGGAAAACTGTTTTTT. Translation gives CASSEARRVSGKLFF.